One sample yielded the 4 T cell receptor beta chains listed below, sequenced in a study of cytomegalovirus exposure and HLA in healthy donors. A multiplex PCR was run with 60 Vbeta primers and 13 Jbeta primers. TCRdb's copy holds only in-frame clones and misses some; the assay was immunoSEQ multiplex PCR. The table records around 150,000 clones, 75% to 90% of them present only once. Sample: PBMCs. These receptors originate from a woman aged 45 to 65 in good health and CMV-seropositive.

The CDR3 sequence: CASSPYWAKPYEQYF. CDR3 in DNA: TGTGCCAGCAGCCCGTACTGGGCCAAACCATACGAGCAGTACTTC. This rearrangement joins TRBV7-2 to TRBJ2-7; D gene ambiguous. Looked up from germline, CDR1 is SGHTA and CDR2 is FQGNSA. V lost 5 bases to trimming and J lost 4 bases, with 18 bases between them. This CDR3 has 15 amino acids.

The rearrangement uses TRBV10-3 and TRBJ1-4; D unresolved. The CDR3 loop spans 14 amino acids. CDR1 and CDR2 (germline): ENHRY, SYGVKD. The V and J ends lost 1 base and 8 bases respectively, with 11 bases between them. In DNA form, the CDR3 reads TGTGCCATCAGTGAGTTCGAGGGTAACGAAAAACTGTTTTTT. Translation gives CAISEFEGNEKLFF.

V is TRBV30 and J is TRBJ2-1, with TRBD2 identical over 7 bases. The CDR3 is 13 amino acids. With V trimmed by 3 bases and J by 3 bases, 2 bases remained unmatched. From germline, CDR1 is GTSNPN and CDR2 SVGIG (reference sequence). In nucleotides, the CDR3 is TGTGCCTGGAGGACTAGCAGCTACAATGAGCAGTTCTTC. This translates into CAWRTSSYNEQFF. The variable domain in full, completed from reference TRBV30 and TRBJ2-1, reads SQTIHQWPATLVQPVGSPLSLECTVEGTSNPNLYWYRQAAGRGLQLLFYSVGIGQISSEVPQNLSASRPQDRQFILSSKKLLLSDSGFYLCAWRTSSYNEQFFGPGTRLTVL.

The chain is built from TRBV11-2 and TRBJ1-2; TRBD1 might be the D (6 bases). CDR1 and CDR2 from the germline V gene are SGHAT and FQNNGV. The germline V and J ends were trimmed by 3 bases and 8 bases, with 13 bases remaining between them. The CDR3 runs 13 residues. The CDR3 protein is CASSFWQGLGYTF. The DNA for the CDR3 is TGTGCCAGCAGCTTTTGGCAGGGGCTAGGCTACACCTTC.